A selection of T cell receptor beta chains follows, all from one sample in a study of cytomegalovirus exposure and HLA in healthy donors. Sequenced by immunoSEQ multiplex PCR; TCRdb stores in-frame clones only, minus some. Among approximately 190,000 clones listed, roughly 74% were seen once. Source material: PBMCs. The receptors here all came from a woman in her thirties in good health and CMV-seronegative. Each CDR3 is given with its conserved first and last residue. The order of the fields is V gene, D gene, clone size, J gene, CDR3 DNA, CDR3 protein. A D gene is named only where the DNA matches it firmly. Where a row states a size, it is once, few, many or the class of an expanded clone; other rows omit it.

TRBV5-1,TRBD1,NA,TRBJ1-6,TGCGCCAGCAGCTTGGAGGCTGGTTACAGGGGTCTCAGGCCACCCCTCCACTTT,CASSLEAGYRGLRPPLHF
TRBV7-8,TRBD1,few,TRBJ2-1,TGTGCCAGCAGCGCGCTCGACAGGGTTCCCTACAATGAGCAGTTCTTC,CASSALDRVPYNEQFF
TRBV7-6,TRBD2,NA,TRBJ2-1,TGTGCCAGCAGGTACACTAGCGGTCATGAGCAGTTCTTC,CASRYTSGHEQFF
TRBV9,TRBD1,NA,TRBJ2-7,TGTGCCAGCAGCATAACAGGGGGCCCATTGCCCGAGCAGTACTTC,CASSITGGPLPEQYF
TRBV19,TRBD1,NA,TRBJ1-1,TGTGCCAGTAGTAAAGGGGGCAGGGTTGTCCCCATGAACACTGAAGCTTTCTTT,CASSKGGRVVPMNTEAFF
TRBV5-8,TRBD1,NA,TRBJ2-7,TGTGCCAGCAGCTTTGGCGTGGACAGGGGTATCGAGCAGTACTTC,CASSFGVDRGIEQYF
TRBV7-9,NA,NA,TRBJ2-7,TGTGCCAGCAGCCCCTCCCTTATGGGCGGGGGCCACTTGCCGGGCGAGCAGTACTTC,CASSPSLMGGGHLPGEQYF
TRBV4-2,NA,once,TRBJ1-4,TGTGCCAGCAGCCCAACAGGAGTTGCAACTAATGAAAAACTGTTTTTT,CASSPTGVATNEKLFF
TRBV5-4,TRBD2,NA,TRBJ2-1,TGTGCCAGCAGCTCCCGGACTAGCGGACATTACAATGAGCAGTTCTTC,CASSSRTSGHYNEQFF
TRBV10-2,NA,NA,TRBJ1-5,TGCGCCAGCAAACAGGGTGAAGTTCAGCCCCAGCATTTT,CASKQGEVQPQHF
TRBV7-9,NA,few,TRBJ1-6,TGTGCCAGCAGCCCCTCCGAGTGGGACATTAATTCACCCCTCCACTTT,CASSPSEWDINSPLHF
TRBV19,NA,NA,TRBJ2-1,TGTGCCAGTACAGGTTACAATGAGCAGTTCTTC,CASTGYNEQFF
TRBV9,TRBD2,NA,TRBJ2-2,TGTGCCAGCAGCGCATTACGATTCTCGGGAGGGAACACCGGGGAGCTGTTTTTT,CASSALRFSGGNTGELFF
TRBV27,NA,NA,TRBJ1-2,TGTGCCAGCAGTTCCCCGGGGAGGAACTATGGCTACACCTTC,CASSSPGRNYGYTF